Following are 15 T cell receptor beta chains from one sample sequenced in a study of control samples from healthy donors and cancer patients. TCRdb keeps only in-frame clones here, not all; method: immunoSEQ multiplex PCR. Of about 22,000 clones listed, roughly 84% are singletons. Material: PBMCs. These receptors all come from a man aged 55 to 70 with colorectal cancer.

V is TRBV2 and J is TRBJ1-1; D is unresolved. CDR1 and CDR2 (germline): SNHLY, FYNNEI. V shed 1 base and J shed 1 base, with 10 bases lying between them. The CDR3 length is 15 residues. CDR3 coding DNA: TGTGCCAGCAGTGAAGGTTGGGTCTGGAACACTGAAGCTTTCTTT. Protein: CASSEGWVWNTEAFF.

The V and J genes are TRBV6-5 and TRBJ2-7, with TRBD2 identical over 7 bases. CDR1 and CDR2 from the germline V gene are MNHEY and SVGAGI. V was pared by 5 bases and J by 5 bases, with 9 bases of the junction left unmatched. CDR3 length: 14 amino acids. Here the CDR3 reads CASSPAGGINEQYF. The CDR3 DNA follows: TGTGCCAGCAGTCCCGCCGGGGGGATCAACGAGCAGTACTTC.

The genes are TRBV19 and TRBJ2-2, with a weak D call TRBD1 (6 bases). Germline CDR1 and CDR2: LNHDA and SQIVND (reference sequence). V was shortened by 9 bases and J by 4 bases, with 18 bases between the two germline ends. The CDR3 length is 15 residues. CDR3 nucleotide sequence: TGTGCCAGCAGGGGAAACAAAACCGTCACCGGGGAGCTGTTTTTT. It is translated as CASRGNKTVTGELFF. The variable domain in full, with the rest retrieved from reference TRBV19 and TRBJ2-2, is DGGITQSPKYLFRKEGQNVTLSCEQNLNHDAMYWYRQDPGQGLRLIYYSQIVNDFQKGDIAEGYSVSREKKESFPLTVTSAQKNPTAFYLCASRGNKTVTGELFFGEGSRLTVL.

The V gene is TRBV29-1, the J gene TRBJ1-2, with TRBD1 identical over 7 bases. Germline assignment: CDR1 SQVTM and CDR2 ANQGSEA. The V segment lost 0 bases and the J segment 6 bases; nucleotides outside the gene matches: 7. This CDR3 has 14 residues. The CDR3 is CSVEDISGGDGYTF. For the CDR3, the DNA is TGCAGCGTTGAAGATATCTCAGGGGGTGATGGCTACACCTTC.

The gene calls are TRBV12-3 or TRBV12-4 and TRBJ2-2, with D unresolved. V lost 5 bases and J 8 bases, leaving 9 bases between the germline ends. The CDR3 is 12 amino acids. The CDR3 loop is CASSPVGGELFF. The CDR3 DNA reads as TGTGCCAGCAGTCCGGTAGGGGGGGAGCTGTTTTTT.

This chain uses TRBV6-6 with TRBJ1-3; maybe TRBD1 (6 bases). This CDR3 has 13 amino acids. Germline CDR1 is MNHNY and CDR2 is SVGAGI (reference sequence). Deletions cut 2 bases from V and 8 bases from J, with 10 bases between. The DNA for the CDR3 is TGTGCCAGCAGTTACGGGGGCGCGGACACCATATATTTT. This codes for CASSYGGADTIYF.

The rearrangement uses TRBV5-1 and TRBJ1-1, with a weak D call TRBD1 (6 bases). Germline CDR1 SGHRS, CDR2 YFSETQ. This CDR3 is built from 16 residues. Trimming stripped 1 base from V and 4 bases from J, with 17 bases between. CDR3 nucleotide sequence: TGCGCCAGCAGCTTGAGCCCCAGGGGTGCGAGCACTGAAGCTTTCTTT. Its translation: CASSLSPRGASTEAFF.

The chain couples TRBV5-1 to TRBJ2-3; weak D call: TRBD1 (5 bases). Germline CDR1 is SGHRS and CDR2 is YFSETQ. This CDR3 region has 16 residues. V dropped 0 bases and J dropped 4 bases, with 15 bases sitting between them. The CDR3 sequence is CASSLGDTGWADTQYF. The DNA of the CDR3 is TGCGCCAGCAGCTTGGGGGATACAGGCTGGGCAGATACGCAGTATTTT. Combining the CDR3 with reference TRBV5-1 and TRBJ2-3 gives the whole variable domain KAGVTQTPRYLIKTRGQQVTLSCSPISGHRSVSWYQQTPGQGLQFLFEYFSETQRNKGNFPGRFSGRQFSNSRSEMNVSTLELGDSALYLCASSLGDTGWADTQYFGPGTRLTVL.

This clone was observed a few times. The CDR3 DNA sequence: TGTGCCAGCAGCCTGGACAGGGGAGACACAGATACGCAGTATTTT. The encoded protein is CASSLDRGDTDTQYF. This sequence joins TRBV7-2 and TRBJ2-3; 9 bases fit TRBD1. Germline V gives CDR1 SGHTA, CDR2 FQGNSA. The length of the CDR3 is 15 residues. V lost 5 bases to trimming and J lost 2 bases; unmatched junction nucleotides: 5.

The chain links TRBV4-1 to TRBJ1-4; 7 nucleotides line up with TRBD1. The germline CDR1 and CDR2 sequences are MGHRA and YSYEKL. The CDR3 consists of 17 residues. Trimming took 4 bases from V and 7 from J; bases not matched to a gene: 15. This CDR3 is CASSRTGLLIGGEKLFF. The CDR3 region has the DNA TGCGCCAGCAGCCGGACAGGTCTTTTGATTGGAGGTGAAAAACTGTTTTTT.

The sample holds one count of this clone. The chain links TRBV7-9 to TRBJ2-7, with D tentatively TRBD1 (6 bases). The CDR3 consists of 14 residues. V gave up 1 base and J gave up 3 bases, with 10 bases separating them. The germline gives CDR1 SEHNR, CDR2 FQNEAQ (reference sequence). The CDR3 spells CASSLDDRIYEQYF. The CDR3 DNA sequence: TGTGCCAGCAGCTTAGATGACAGGATCTACGAGCAGTACTTC.

A few counts support this clone. The CDR3 DNA sequence: TGCGCCAGCAGATGCATCCCTTACGAGACCCAGTACTTC. Translation gives CASRCIPYETQYF. The V and J genes are TRBV10-1 and TRBJ2-5; D unresolved. Looked up from germline, CDR1 is WNHNN and CDR2 is SYGVQD (reference sequence). The CDR3 length is 13 residues. With 6 bases removed from V and 5 bases from J, the gap between germline ends came to 13 bases.

The rearrangement joins TRBV9 to TRBJ1-2; 10 bases agree with TRBD1. Per the germline V gene, CDR1 is SGDLS and CDR2 is YYNGEE. This CDR3 is built from 15 residues. V lost 5 bases to trimming and J lost 6 bases; unmatched junction nucleotides: 10. In DNA, the CDR3 is TGTGCCAGCAGTGTAAGTCCGGGACAGGGGCATGGCTACACCTTC. This sequence encodes CASSVSPGQGHGYTF.

This chain links TRBV21-1 with TRBJ2-4; TRBD1 is the table's D call, not checked against the DNA. TRBV21-1 is tagged as a pseudogene. The CDR3 loop spans 15 amino acids. Here the CDR3 DNA reads TGTGCCAGCAGCCATTGGACAGTTCCCAAAAACATTCAGTACTTC. It encodes CASSHWTVPKNIQYF.

J is TRBJ2-7 and V is TRBV7-6; TRBD1 matches 9 bases. V lost 8 bases, J lost 1 base, and 9 bases stayed unmatched. The CDR3 covers 15 residues. The germline gives CDR1 SGHVS, CDR2 FNYEAQ. In nucleotides, the CDR3 is TGTGCCAGCTCCCCATCCGGGACAGGGTCCTACGAGCAGTACTTC. It yields the protein CASSPSGTGSYEQYF.